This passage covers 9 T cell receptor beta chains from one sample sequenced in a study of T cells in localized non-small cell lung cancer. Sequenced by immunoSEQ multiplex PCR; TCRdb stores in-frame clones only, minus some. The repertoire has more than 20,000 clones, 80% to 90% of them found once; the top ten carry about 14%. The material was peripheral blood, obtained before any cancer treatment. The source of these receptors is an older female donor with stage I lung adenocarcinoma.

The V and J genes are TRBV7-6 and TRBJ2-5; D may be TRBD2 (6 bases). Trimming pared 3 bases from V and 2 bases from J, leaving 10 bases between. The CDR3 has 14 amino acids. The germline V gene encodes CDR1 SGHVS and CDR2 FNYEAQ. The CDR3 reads CASSLLGLQETQYF. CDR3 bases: TGTGCCAGCAGCTTGCTGGGACTTCAAGAGACCCAGTACTTC.

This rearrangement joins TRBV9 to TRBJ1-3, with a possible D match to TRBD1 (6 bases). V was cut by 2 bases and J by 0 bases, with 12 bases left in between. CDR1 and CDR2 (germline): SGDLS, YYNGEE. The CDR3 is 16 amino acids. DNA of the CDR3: TGTGCCAGCAGCGTTCAGGGGTTACTCTCTGGAAACACCATATATTTT. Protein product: CASSVQGLLSGNTIYF. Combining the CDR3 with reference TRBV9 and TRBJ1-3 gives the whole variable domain DSGVTQTPKHLITATGQRVTLRCSPRSGDLSVYWYQQSLDQGLQFLIQYYNGEERAKGNILERFSAQQFPDLHSELNLSSLELGDSALYFCASSVQGLLSGNTIYFGEGSWLTVV.

The chain's CDR3 is CASSNWDLGSYGYTF. CDR3 in DNA: TGTGCCAGCAGCAACTGGGACCTAGGGAGCTATGGCTACACCTTC. This chain uses TRBV7-9 with TRBJ1-2, with D possibly being TRBD1 (5 bases). Germline CDR1 reads SEHNR; CDR2 reads FQNEAQ (reference sequence). V was shortened by 5 bases and J by 4 bases, with 17 bases between the two germline ends. The CDR3 is 15 amino acids.

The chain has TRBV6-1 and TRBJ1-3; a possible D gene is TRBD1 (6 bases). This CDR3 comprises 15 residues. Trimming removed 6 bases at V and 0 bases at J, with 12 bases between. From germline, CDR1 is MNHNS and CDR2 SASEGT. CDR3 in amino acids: CASSVSTGSGNTIYF. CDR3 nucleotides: TGTGCCAGCAGCGTTTCGACAGGCTCTGGAAACACCATATATTTT.

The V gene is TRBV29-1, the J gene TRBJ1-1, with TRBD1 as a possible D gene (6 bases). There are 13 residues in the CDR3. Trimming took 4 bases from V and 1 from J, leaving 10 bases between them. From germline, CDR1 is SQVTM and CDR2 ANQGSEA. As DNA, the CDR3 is TGCAGCGTTGTCAGGGGCTGGAACACTGAAGCTTTCTTT. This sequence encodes CSVVRGWNTEAFF. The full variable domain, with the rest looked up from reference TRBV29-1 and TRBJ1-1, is SAVISQKPSRDICQRGTSLTIQCQVDSQVTMMFWYRQQPGQSLTLIATANQGSEATYESGFVIDKFPISRPNLTFSTLTVSNMSPEDSSIYLCSVVRGWNTEAFFGQGTRLTVV.

This CDR3 reads CAWSVLGQLYNYGYTF. In DNA, the CDR3 is TGTGCCTGGAGTGTACTAGGACAGCTATATAACTATGGCTACACCTTC. The gene calls are TRBV30 and TRBJ1-2; D may be TRBD1 (6 bases). V shed 0 bases and J shed 1 base, with 15 bases lying between them. This CDR3 has 16 amino acids. Germline values: CDR1 GTSNPN, CDR2 SVGIG (reference sequence).

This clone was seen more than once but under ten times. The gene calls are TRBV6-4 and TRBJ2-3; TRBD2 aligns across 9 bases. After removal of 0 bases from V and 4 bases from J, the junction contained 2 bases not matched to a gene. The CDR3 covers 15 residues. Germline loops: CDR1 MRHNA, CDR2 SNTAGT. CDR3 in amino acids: CASSDSSSGADTQYF. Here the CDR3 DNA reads TGTGCCAGCAGTGACTCGTCTAGCGGGGCAGATACGCAGTATTTT.

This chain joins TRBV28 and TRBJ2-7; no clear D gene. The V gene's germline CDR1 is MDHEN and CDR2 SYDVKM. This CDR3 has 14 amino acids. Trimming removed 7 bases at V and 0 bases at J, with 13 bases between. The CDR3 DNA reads TGTGCCAGCAAATCGGAAGAAAGCTCCTACGAGCAGTACTTC. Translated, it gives CASKSEESSYEQYF.

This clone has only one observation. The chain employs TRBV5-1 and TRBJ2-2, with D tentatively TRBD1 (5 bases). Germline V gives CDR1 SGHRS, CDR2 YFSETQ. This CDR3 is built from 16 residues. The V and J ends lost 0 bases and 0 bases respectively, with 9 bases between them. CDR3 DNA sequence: TGCGCCAGCAGCTTGGAAGGGGTCGCGAACACCGGGGAGCTGTTTTTT. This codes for CASSLEGVANTGELFF.